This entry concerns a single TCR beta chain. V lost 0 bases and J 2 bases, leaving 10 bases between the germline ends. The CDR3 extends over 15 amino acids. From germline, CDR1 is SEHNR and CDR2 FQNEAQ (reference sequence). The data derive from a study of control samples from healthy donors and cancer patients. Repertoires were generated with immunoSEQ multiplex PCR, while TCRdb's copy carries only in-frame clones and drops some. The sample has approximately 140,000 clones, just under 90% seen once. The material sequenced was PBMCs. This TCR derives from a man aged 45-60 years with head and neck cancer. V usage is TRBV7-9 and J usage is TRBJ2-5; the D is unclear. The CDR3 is CASSLALTKQETQYF. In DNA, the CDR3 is TGTGCCAGCAGCTTAGCATTGACGAAACAAGAGACCCAGTACTTC. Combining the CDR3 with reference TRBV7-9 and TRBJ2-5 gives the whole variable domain DTGVSQNPRHKITKRGQNVTFRCDPISEHNRLYWYRQTLGQGPEFLTYFQNEAQLEKSRLLSDRFSAERPKGSFSTLEIQRTEQGDSAMYLCASSLALTKQETQYFGPGTRLLVL.